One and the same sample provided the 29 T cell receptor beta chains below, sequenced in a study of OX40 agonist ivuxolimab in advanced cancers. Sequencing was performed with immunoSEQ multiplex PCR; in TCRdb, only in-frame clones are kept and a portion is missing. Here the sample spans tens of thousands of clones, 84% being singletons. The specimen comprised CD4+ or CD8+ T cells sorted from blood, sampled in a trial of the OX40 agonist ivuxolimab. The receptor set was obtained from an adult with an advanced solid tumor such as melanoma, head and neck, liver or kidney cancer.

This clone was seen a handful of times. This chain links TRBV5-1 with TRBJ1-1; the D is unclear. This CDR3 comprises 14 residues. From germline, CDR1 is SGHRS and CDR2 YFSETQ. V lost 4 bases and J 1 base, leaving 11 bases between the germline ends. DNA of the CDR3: TGCGCCAGCAGCGTCCAACGGGGGAACACTGAAGCTTTCTTT. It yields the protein CASSVQRGNTEAFF.

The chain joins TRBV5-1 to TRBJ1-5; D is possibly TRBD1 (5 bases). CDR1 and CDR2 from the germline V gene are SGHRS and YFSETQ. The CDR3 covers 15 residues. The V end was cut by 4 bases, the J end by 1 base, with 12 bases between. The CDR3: CASSPVGASNQPQHF. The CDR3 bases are TGCGCCAGCAGCCCCGTAGGGGCCAGCAATCAGCCCCAGCATTTT.

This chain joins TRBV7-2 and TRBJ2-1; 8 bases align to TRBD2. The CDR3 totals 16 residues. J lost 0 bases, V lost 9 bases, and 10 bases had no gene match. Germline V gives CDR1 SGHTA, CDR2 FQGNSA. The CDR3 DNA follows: TGTGCCAGTTCACGGGGGGGCACGGGCTCCTACAATGAGCAGTTCTTC. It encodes CASSRGGTGSYNEQFF.

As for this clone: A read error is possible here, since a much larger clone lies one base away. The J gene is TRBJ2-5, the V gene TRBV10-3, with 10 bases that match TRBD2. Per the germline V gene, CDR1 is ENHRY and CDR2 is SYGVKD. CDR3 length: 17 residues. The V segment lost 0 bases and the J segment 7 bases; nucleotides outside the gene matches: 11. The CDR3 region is CAISESATSGKMGTQYF. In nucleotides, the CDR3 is TGTGCCATCAGTGAGTCGGCAACTAGCGGGAAGATGGGGACCCAGTACTTC.

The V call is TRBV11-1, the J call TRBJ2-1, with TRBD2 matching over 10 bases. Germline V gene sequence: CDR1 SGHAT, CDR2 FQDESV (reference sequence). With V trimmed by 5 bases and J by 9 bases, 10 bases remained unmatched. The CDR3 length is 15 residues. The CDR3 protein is CASSRRAGGGPEQFF. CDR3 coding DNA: TGTGCCAGCAGCCGGAGAGCGGGGGGGGGACCTGAGCAGTTCTTC. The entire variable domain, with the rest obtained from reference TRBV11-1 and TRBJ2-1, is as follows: EAEVAQSPRYKITEKSQAVAFWCDPISGHATLYWYRQILGQGPELLVQFQDESVVDDSQLPKDRFSAERLKGVDSTLKIQPAELGDSAMYLCASSRRAGGGPEQFFGPGTRLTVL.

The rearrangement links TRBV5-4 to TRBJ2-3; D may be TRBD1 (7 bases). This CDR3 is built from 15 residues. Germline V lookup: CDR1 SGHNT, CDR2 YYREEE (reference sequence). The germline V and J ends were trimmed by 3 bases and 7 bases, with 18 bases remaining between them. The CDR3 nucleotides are TGTGCCAGCAGCTCGGAGGGGGCGAAGTTTCATACGCAGTATTTT. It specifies CASSSEGAKFHTQYF.

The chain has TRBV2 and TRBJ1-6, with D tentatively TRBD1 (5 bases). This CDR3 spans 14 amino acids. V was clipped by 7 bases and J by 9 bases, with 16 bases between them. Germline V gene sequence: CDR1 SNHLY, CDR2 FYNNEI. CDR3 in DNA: TGTGCCAGCAACCCCGGAAGGGGAAGTTCACCCCTCCACTTT. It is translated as CASNPGRGSSPLHF.

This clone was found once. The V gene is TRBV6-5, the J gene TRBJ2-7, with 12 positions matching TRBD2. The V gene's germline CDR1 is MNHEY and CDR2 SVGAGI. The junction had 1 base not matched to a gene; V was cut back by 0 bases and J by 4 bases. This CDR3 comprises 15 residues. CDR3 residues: CASSYSTSGRYEQYF. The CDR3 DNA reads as TGTGCCAGCAGTTACTCGACTAGCGGGAGATACGAGCAGTACTTC.

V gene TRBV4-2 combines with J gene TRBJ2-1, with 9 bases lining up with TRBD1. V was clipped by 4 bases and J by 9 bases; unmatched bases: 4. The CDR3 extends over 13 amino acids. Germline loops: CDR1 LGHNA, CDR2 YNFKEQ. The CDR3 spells CASSRTGDAEQFF. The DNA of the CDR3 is TGTGCCAGCAGCCGGACAGGGGACGCTGAGCAGTTCTTC.

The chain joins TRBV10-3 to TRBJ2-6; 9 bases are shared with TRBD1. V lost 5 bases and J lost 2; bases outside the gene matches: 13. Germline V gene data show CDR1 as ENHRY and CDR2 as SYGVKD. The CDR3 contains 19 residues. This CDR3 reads CAISLLRTGARTGANVLTF. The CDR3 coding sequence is TGTGCCATCAGTCTACTGCGGACAGGGGCAAGAACTGGGGCCAACGTCCTGACTTTC.

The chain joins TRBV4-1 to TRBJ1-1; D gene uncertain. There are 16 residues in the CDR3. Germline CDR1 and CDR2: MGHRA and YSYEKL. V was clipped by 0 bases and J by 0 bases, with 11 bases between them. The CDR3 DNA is TGCGCCAGCAGCCAAGACCGCGTTCGAATGAACACTGAAGCTTTCTTT. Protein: CASSQDRVRMNTEAFF.

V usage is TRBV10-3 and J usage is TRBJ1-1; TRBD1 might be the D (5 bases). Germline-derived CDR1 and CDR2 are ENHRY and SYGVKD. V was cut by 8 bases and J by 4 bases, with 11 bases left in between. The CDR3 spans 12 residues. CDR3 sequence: CAIGASATEAFF. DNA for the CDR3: TGTGCCATCGGGGCCTCGGCCACTGAAGCTTTCTTT.

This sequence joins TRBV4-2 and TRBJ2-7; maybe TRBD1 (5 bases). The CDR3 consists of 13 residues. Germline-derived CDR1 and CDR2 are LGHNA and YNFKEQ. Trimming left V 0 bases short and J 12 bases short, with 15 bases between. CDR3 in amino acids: CASSQDQVAGLYF. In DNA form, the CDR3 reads TGTGCCAGCAGCCAAGATCAAGTGGCAGGGTTGTACTTC.

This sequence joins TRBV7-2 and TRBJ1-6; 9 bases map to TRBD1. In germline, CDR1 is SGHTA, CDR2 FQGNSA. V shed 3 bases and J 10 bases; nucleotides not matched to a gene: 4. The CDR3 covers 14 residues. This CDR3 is CASSFWTGESPLHF. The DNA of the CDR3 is TGTGCCAGCAGCTTTTGGACAGGGGAATCACCCCTCCACTTT.

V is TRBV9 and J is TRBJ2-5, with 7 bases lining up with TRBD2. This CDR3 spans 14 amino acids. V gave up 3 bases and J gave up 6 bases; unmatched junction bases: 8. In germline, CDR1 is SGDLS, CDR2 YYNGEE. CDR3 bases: TGTGCCAGCAGCGGGGGGGGTCCCCGTCAGACCCAGTACTTC. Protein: CASSGGGPRQTQYF.

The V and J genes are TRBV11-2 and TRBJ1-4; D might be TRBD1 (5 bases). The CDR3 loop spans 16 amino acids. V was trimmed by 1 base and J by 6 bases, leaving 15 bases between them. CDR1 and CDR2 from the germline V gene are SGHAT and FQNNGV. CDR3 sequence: CASSLGPQGGDEKLFF. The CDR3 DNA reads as TGTGCCAGCAGCTTAGGACCTCAGGGCGGCGATGAAAAACTGTTTTTT.

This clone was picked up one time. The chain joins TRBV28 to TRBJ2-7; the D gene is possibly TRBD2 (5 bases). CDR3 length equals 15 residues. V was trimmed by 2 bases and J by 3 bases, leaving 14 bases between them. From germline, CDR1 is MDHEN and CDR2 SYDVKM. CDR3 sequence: CASSLPGSSVYEQYF. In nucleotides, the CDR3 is TGTGCCAGCAGTTTACCGGGGTCCTCAGTCTACGAGCAGTACTTC.

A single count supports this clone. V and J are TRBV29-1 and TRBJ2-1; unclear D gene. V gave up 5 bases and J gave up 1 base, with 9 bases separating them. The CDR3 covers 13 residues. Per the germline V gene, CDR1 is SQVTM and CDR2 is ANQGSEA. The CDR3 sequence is CSVNSRSYNEQFF. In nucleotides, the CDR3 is TGCAGCGTTAACTCTCGTTCCTACAATGAGCAGTTCTTC.

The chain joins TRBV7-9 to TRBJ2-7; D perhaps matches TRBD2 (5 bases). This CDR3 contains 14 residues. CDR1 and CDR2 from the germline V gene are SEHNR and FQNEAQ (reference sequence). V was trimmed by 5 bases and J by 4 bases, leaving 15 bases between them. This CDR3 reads CASSATTGIYEQYF. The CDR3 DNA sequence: TGTGCCAGCAGCGCGACTACGGGCATTTACGAGCAGTACTTC.

The CDR3 spells CASSLAAGGGYTDTQYF. DNA of the CDR3: TGTGCCAGCAGCTTGGCGGCCGGCGGAGGATACACAGATACGCAGTATTTT. The chain joins TRBV5-4 to TRBJ2-3; weak D call: TRBD2 (5 bases). The germline V and J ends were trimmed by 0 bases and 2 bases, with 16 bases remaining between them. The length of the CDR3 is 17 residues. Germline V gives CDR1 SGHNT, CDR2 YYREEE (reference sequence).

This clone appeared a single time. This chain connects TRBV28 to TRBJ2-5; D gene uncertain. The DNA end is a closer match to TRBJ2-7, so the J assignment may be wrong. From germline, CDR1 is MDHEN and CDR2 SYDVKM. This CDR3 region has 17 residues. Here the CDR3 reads CASSRKGRVNSAYEQYF. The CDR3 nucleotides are TGTGCCAGCAGCCGCAAAGGCCGGGTCAATTCTGCCTACGAGCAGTACTTC.

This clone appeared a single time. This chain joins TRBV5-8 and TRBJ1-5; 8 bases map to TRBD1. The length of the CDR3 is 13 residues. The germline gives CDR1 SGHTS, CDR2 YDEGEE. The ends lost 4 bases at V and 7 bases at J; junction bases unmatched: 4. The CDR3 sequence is CASSGQGRQPQHF. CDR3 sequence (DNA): TGTGCCAGCAGCGGACAGGGAAGGCAGCCCCAGCATTTT. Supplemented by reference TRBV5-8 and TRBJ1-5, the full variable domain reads EAGVTQSPTHLIKTRGQQATLRCSPISGHTSVYWYQQALGLGLQFLLWYDEGEERNRGNFPPRFSGRQFPNYSSELNVNALELEDSALYLCASSGQGRQPQHFGDGTRLSIL.

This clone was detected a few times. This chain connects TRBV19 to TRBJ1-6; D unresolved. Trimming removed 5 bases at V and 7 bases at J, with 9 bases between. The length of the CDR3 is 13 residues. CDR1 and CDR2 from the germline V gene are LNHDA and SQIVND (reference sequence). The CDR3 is CASSSTRNSPLHF. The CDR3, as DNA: TGTGCCAGTAGTTCCACACGAAATTCACCCCTCCACTTT.

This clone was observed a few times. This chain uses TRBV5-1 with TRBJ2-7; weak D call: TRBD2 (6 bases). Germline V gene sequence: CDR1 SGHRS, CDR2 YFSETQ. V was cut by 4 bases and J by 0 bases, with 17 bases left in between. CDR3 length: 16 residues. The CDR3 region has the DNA TGCGCCAGCAGCCGGGACTCCGGATACTCCTCCTACGAGCAGTACTTC. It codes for CASSRDSGYSSYEQYF.

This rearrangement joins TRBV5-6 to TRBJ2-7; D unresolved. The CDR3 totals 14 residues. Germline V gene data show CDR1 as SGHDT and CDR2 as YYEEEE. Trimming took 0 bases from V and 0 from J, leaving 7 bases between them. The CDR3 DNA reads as TGTGCCAGCAGCTTGGATGGCATCTCCTACGAGCAGTACTTC. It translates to CASSLDGISYEQYF.

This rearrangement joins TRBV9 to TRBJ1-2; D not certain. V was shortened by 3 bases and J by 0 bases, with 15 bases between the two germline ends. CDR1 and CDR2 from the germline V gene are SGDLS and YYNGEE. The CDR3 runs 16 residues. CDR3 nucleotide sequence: TGTGCCAGCAGCGCGATCGGACGGGAAGCTAACTATGGCTACACCTTC. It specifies CASSAIGREANYGYTF.

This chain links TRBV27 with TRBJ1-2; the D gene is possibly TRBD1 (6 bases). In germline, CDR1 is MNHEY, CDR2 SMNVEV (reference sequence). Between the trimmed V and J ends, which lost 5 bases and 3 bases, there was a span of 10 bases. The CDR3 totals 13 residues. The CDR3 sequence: CASSPGGHYGYTF. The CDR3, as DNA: TGTGCCAGCAGTCCCGGGGGGCACTATGGCTACACCTTC.

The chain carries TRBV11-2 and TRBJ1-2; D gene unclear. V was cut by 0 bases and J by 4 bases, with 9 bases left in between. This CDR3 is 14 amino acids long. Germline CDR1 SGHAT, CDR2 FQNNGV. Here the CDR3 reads CASSLDRTLYGYTF. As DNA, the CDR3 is TGTGCCAGCAGCTTAGACAGGACCCTCTATGGCTACACCTTC.

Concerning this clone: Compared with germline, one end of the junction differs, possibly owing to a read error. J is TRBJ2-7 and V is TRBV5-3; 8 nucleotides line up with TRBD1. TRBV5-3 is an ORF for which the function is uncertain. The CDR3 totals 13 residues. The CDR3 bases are TGTGCCAGCAGCTTGGACAGGGTTCTCGAGCAGTACTTC. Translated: CASSLDRVLEQYF.